This T cell receptor (beta chain) derives from a study of TIL therapy for anti-PD-1-resistant metastatic lung cancer. Study background: Patients then received nivolumab; progressors got lymphodepletion, TIL and IL-2. Study-level findings and limits: The cohort had more treatment-naive, never-smoker and oncogene-addicted patients than typical.

The time point was: pre-treatment sample, taken before nivolumab and TIL therapy. In the case of this clone: The target antigen is unknown.

Per germline, CDR1 SGHRS and CDR2 YFSETQ. This CDR3 contains 14 residues. The V gene lost 0 bases and the J gene lost 8 bases, with 12 bases spanning the gap. This was the immunoSEQ v3 assay. Libraries were sequenced to 2 million to 2.5 million read pairs (survey) or 5-6 million (deep). The assay was immunoSEQ multiplex PCR, and TCRdb's table has in-frame clones only and misses some. The sample shows about 36,000 clones, over 70% of them seen only once. The sample consisted of blood, taken at baseline. The rearrangement uses TRBV5-1 and TRBJ2-1; no clear D gene. The origin of this receptor is a person aged 25-80 years with non-small cell lung cancer. The CDR3 loop reads CASSLAYGGDEQFF. The DNA for the CDR3 is TGCGCCAGCAGCTTGGCTTATGGTGGGGATGAGCAGTTCTTC.